These T cell receptor beta chains were read from a single sample in a study of shared clonotypes between healthy human individuals. Only in-frame clones appear in the TCRdb table, and some are missing; sequencing was by immunoSEQ multiplex PCR. The sample consists of fewer than 1 million clones, just over 95% of them appearing once. The source material was naive CD8+ T cells sorted from blood. The origin of the receptors is a man younger than 40 in good health. The CDR3 runs from the conserved cysteine through the conserved F or W. A D gene is named only where the DNA matches it firmly. Some rows mark clone size as missing; the rest say once, few, many or name a class of expanded clone.

clone size: .; V gene: TRBV6-4; J gene: TRBJ2-1; D gene: .; CDR3 protein: CASSDRANWGEQFF; CDR3 DNA: TGTGCCAGCAGTGACCGAGCGAACTGGGGTGAGCAGTTCTTC
clone size: once; V gene: TRBV6-5; J gene: TRBJ2-7; D gene: .; CDR3 protein: CATGRYEQYF; CDR3 DNA: TGTGCCACGGGGAGATACGAGCAGTACTTC
clone size: .; V gene: TRBV4-1; J gene: TRBJ1-4; D gene: .; CDR3 protein: CASSPRGFGEKLFF; CDR3 DNA: TGCGCCAGCAGCCCGAGGGGGTTTGGGGAAAAACTGTTTTTT
clone size: .; V gene: TRBV27; J gene: TRBJ1-5; D gene: TRBD1; CDR3 protein: CASSMDRGLTQHF; CDR3 DNA: TGTGCCAGCAGTATGGACAGGGGGTTGACCCAGCATTTT
clone size: .; V gene: TRBV7-6; J gene: TRBJ2-5; D gene: .; CDR3 protein: CASSLTQETQYF; CDR3 DNA: TGTGCCAGCAGCCTCACGCAAGAGACCCAGTACTTC
clone size: .; V gene: TRBV7-9; J gene: TRBJ2-7; D gene: .; CDR3 protein: CASSLLGVKDEQYF; CDR3 DNA: TGTGCCAGCAGCTTATTAGGAGTTAAGGACGAGCAGTACTTC
clone size: .; V gene: TRBV4-2; J gene: TRBJ2-3; D gene: TRBD2; CDR3 protein: CASSQVAGEWGGTSTDTQYF; CDR3 DNA: TGTGCCAGCAGCCAAGTAGCGGGAGAGTGGGGGGGGACTAGCACAGATACGCAGTATTTT
clone size: .; V gene: TRBV9; J gene: TRBJ2-7; D gene: .; CDR3 protein: CASSGGYSYEQYF; CDR3 DNA: TGTGCCAGCAGCGGGGGTTACTCGTACGAGCAGTACTTC
clone size: .; V gene: TRBV29-1; J gene: TRBJ2-7; D gene: TRBD1; CDR3 protein: CSVVPTGDPYEQYF; CDR3 DNA: TGCAGCGTTGTCCCAACAGGGGATCCCTACGAGCAGTACTTC
clone size: .; V gene: TRBV5-5; J gene: TRBJ2-1; D gene: .; CDR3 protein: CASSSLAEQFF; CDR3 DNA: TGTGCCAGCAGCTCCTTAGCGGAACAGTTCTTC
clone size: .; V gene: TRBV4-1; J gene: TRBJ1-1; D gene: .; CDR3 protein: CASSQEPGGNTEAFF; CDR3 DNA: TGCGCCAGCAGCCAAGAACCCGGGGGGAACACTGAAGCTTTCTTT
clone size: .; V gene: TRBV27; J gene: TRBJ2-1; D gene: TRBD1; CDR3 protein: CASTWTGGDEQFF; CDR3 DNA: TGTGCCAGCACCTGGACAGGGGGGGATGAGCAGTTCTTC
clone size: once; V gene: TRBV4-3; J gene: TRBJ2-7; D gene: .; CDR3 protein: CASSQAIGGNYEQYF; CDR3 DNA: TGCGCCAGCAGCCAAGCTATAGGGGGAAACTACGAGCAGTACTTC
clone size: .; V gene: TRBV11-2; J gene: TRBJ2-7; D gene: TRBD1; CDR3 protein: CASSLQGANYEQYF; CDR3 DNA: TGTGCCAGCAGCTTACAGGGGGCTAACTACGAGCAGTACTTC
clone size: .; V gene: TRBV28; J gene: TRBJ2-3; D gene: .; CDR3 protein: CASSRTVTDTQYF; CDR3 DNA: TGTGCCAGCAGCCGGACTGTTACAGATACGCAGTATTTT
clone size: .; V gene: TRBV7-6; J gene: TRBJ2-5; D gene: .; CDR3 protein: CASASGRTLQETQYF; CDR3 DNA: TGTGCCAGCGCCTCGGGTCGTACACTTCAAGAGACCCAGTACTTC
clone size: once; V gene: TRBV27; J gene: TRBJ1-2; D gene: .; CDR3 protein: CASRQGDGYTF; CDR3 DNA: TGTGCCAGCAGACAGGGCGACGGCTACACCTTC
clone size: once; V gene: TRBV29-1; J gene: TRBJ2-5; D gene: .; CDR3 protein: CSTQNQETQYF; CDR3 DNA: TGCAGCACACAGAACCAAGAGACCCAGTACTTC
clone size: .; V gene: TRBV13; J gene: TRBJ2-1; D gene: .; CDR3 protein: CASSLELDNEQFF; CDR3 DNA: TGTGCCAGCAGCCTCGAACTGGACAATGAGCAGTTCTTC
clone size: .; V gene: TRBV19; J gene: TRBJ2-7; D gene: TRBD1; CDR3 protein: CASSPGQEYEQYF; CDR3 DNA: TGTGCCAGTAGCCCCGGACAGGAGTACGAGCAGTACTTC
clone size: .; V gene: TRBV4-3; J gene: TRBJ1-1; D gene: .; CDR3 protein: CASSQDLTGAEAFF; CDR3 DNA: TGCGCCAGCAGCCAAGATCTGACGGGCGCTGAAGCTTTCTTT
clone size: once; V gene: TRBV13; J gene: TRBJ2-2; D gene: TRBD2; CDR3 protein: CASSLGGLAGTGELFF; CDR3 DNA: TGTGCCAGCAGCTTAGGCGGGCTAGCGGGTACCGGGGAGCTGTTTTTT
clone size: .; V gene: TRBV9; J gene: TRBJ2-7; D gene: TRBD2; CDR3 protein: CASSVDQRESHEQYF; CDR3 DNA: TGTGCCAGCAGCGTAGACCAGCGGGAGTCCCACGAGCAGTACTTC
clone size: .; V gene: TRBV5-4; J gene: TRBJ1-1; D gene: .; CDR3 protein: CASSWGRGGTEAFF; CDR3 DNA: TGTGCCAGCAGCTGGGGGCGGGGAGGCACTGAAGCTTTCTTT
clone size: once; V gene: TRBV29-1; J gene: TRBJ2-3; D gene: TRBD2; CDR3 protein: CSVVLVAGAHLRTDTQYF; CDR3 DNA: TGCAGCGTTGTTTTAGTAGCGGGAGCACACCTTCGCACAGATACGCAGTATTTT